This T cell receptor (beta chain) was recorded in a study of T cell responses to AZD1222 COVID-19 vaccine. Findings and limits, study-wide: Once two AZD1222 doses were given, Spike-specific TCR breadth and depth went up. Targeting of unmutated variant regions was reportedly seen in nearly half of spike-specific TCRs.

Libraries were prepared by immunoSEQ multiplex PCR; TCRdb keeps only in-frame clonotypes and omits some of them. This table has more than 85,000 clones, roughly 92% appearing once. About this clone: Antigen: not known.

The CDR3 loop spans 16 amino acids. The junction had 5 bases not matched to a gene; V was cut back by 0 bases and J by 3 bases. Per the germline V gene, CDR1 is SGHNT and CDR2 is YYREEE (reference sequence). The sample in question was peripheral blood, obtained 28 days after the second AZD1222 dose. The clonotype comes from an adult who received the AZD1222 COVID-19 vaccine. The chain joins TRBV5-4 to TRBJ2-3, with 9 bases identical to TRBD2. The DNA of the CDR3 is TGTGCCAGCAGCTTGGCTGCGGGGGGGGCTACAGATACGCAGTATTTT. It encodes CASSLAAGGATDTQYF.